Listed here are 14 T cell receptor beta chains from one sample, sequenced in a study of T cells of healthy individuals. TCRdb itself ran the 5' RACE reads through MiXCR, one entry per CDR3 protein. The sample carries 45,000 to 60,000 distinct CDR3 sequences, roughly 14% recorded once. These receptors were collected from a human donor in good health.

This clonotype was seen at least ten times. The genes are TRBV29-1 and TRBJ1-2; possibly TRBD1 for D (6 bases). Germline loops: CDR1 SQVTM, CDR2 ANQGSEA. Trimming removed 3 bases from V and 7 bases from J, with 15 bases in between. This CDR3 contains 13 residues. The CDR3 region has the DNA TGCAGCGTTGATCAGGGGTTGACGGCTGGCTACACCTTC. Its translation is CSVDQGLTAGYTF.

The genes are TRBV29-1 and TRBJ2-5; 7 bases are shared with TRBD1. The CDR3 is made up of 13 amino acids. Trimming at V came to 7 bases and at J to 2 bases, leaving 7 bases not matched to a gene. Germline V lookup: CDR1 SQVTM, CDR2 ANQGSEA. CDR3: CSAMKQGQETQYF. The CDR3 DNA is TGCAGCGCGATGAAACAGGGGCAAGAGACCCAGTACTTC.

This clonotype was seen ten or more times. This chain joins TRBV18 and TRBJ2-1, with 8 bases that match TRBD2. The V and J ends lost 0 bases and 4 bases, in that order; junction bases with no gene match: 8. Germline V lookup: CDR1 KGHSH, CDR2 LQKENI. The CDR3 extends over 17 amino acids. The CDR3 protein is CASSPPSGGGTYNEQFF. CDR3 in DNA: TGTGCCAGCTCACCACCGTCTGGCGGGGGGACATACAATGAGCAGTTCTTC.

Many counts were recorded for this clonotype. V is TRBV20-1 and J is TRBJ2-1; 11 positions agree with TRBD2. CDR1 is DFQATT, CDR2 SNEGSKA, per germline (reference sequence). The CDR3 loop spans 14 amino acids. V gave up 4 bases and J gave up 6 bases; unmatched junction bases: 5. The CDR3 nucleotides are TGCAGTGCTAAGGAGACTAGCGGGATCAATGAGCAGTTCTTC. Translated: CSAKETSGINEQFF.

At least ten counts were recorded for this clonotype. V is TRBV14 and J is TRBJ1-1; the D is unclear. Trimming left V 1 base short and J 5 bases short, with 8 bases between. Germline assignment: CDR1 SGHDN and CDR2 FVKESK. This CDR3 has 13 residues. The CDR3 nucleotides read TGTGCCAGCAGCCAAGCTGCCCGAACTGAAGCTTTCTTT. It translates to CASSQAARTEAFF.

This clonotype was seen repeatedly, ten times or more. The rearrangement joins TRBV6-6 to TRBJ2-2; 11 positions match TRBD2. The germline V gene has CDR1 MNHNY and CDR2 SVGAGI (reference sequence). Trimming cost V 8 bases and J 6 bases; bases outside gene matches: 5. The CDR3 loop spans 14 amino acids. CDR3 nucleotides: TGTGCCAGCGGTAGCGGGGGGGGCTCCGGGGAGCTGTTTTTT. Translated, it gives CASGSGGGSGELFF.

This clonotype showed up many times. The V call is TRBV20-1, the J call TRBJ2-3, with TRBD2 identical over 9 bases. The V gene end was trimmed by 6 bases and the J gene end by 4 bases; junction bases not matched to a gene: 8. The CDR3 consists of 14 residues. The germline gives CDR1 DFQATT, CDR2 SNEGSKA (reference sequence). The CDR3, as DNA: TGCAGTGCCCCCCGCGGGGGGGCCCCAGATACGCAGTATTTT. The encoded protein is CSAPRGGAPDTQYF.

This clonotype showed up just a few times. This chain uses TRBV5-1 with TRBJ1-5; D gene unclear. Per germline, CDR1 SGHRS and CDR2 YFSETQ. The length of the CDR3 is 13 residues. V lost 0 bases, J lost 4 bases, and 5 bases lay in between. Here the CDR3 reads CASSLEANQPQHF. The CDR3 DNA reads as TGCGCCAGCAGCTTGGAAGCAAATCAGCCCCAGCATTTT.

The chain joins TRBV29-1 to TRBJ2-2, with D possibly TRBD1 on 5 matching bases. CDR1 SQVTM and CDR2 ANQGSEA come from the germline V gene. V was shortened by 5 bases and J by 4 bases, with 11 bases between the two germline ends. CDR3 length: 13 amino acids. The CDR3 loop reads CSVCRAATGELFF. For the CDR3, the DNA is TGCAGCGTTTGCAGGGCGGCCACCGGGGAGCTGTTTTTT.

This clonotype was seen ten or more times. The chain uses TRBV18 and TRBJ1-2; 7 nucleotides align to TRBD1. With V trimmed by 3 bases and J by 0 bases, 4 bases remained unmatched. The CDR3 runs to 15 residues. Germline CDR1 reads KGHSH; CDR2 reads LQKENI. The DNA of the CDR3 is TGTGCCAGCTCACCGGGGACAGAAGCTAACTATGGCTACACCTTC. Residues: CASSPGTEANYGYTF.

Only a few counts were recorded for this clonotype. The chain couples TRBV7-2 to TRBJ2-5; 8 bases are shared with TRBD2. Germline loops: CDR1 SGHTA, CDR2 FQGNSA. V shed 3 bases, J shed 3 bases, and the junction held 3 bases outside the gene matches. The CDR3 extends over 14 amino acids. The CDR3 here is CASSFTGGEETQYF. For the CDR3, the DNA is TGTGCCAGCAGCTTTACGGGGGGGGAAGAGACCCAGTACTTC.

CDR3 nucleotide sequence: TGTGCCAGCAGCCCAGGGACTTCCTATGGCTACACCTTC. As protein: CASSPGTSYGYTF. The chain has TRBV7-9 and TRBJ1-2, with D possibly matching TRBD1 (5 bases). The CDR3 loop spans 13 amino acids. Trimming cost V 5 bases and J 4 bases, with 11 bases left between them. The V gene's germline CDR1 is SEHNR and CDR2 FQNEAQ (reference sequence). The full variable domain, its missing parts supplied by reference TRBV7-9 and TRBJ1-2, is DTGVSQNPRHKITKRGQNVTFRCDPISEHNRLYWYRQTLGQGPEFLTYFQNEAQLEKSRLLSDRFSAERPKGSFSTLEIQRTEQGDSAMYLCASSPGTSYGYTFGSGTRLTVV.

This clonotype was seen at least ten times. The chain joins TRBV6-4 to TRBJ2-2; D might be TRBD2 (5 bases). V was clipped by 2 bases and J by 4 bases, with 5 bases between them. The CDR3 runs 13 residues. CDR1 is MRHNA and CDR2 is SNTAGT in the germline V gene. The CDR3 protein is CASSDTSTGELFF. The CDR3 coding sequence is TGTGCCAGCAGTGACACTAGCACCGGGGAGCTGTTTTTT.

The CDR3 protein is CASSLVGRSREQYF. The CDR3 DNA reads TGCGCCAGCAGCTTGGTGGGTAGGTCTAGGGAGCAGTACTTC. This chain joins TRBV5-1 and TRBJ2-7; the D is unclear. There are 14 residues in the CDR3. Trimming took off 0 bases at V and 7 bases at J, with 14 bases between the two ends. In germline, CDR1 is SGHRS, CDR2 YFSETQ.